The sequence of this T cell receptor beta chain was determined in a study of blood T cell repertoires in COVID-19. In the study overall: The cDNA or gDNA used as material had been derived from T cells, B-cell-depleted T cells, or PBMCs.

Using immunoSEQ multiplex PCR, the repertoire was profiled, and TCRdb retains in-frame clones only, with some absent. The data show some 420,000 clones, with 85% to 90% seen just once and around 1.1% held by the top ten. Germline V CDR1 and CDR2: SQVTM, ANQGSEA. The CDR3 spans 15 residues. J lost 2 bases, V lost 3 bases, and 6 bases had no gene match. This sequence joins TRBV29-1 and TRBJ2-2; TRBD1 agrees at 7 bases. Sequencing used PBMCs or T cells enriched from blood (not recorded which). The TCR sequence derives from a man aged 25 to 45 who had recovered from COVID-19. CDR3 in DNA: TGCAGCGTTGAGAGCGACAGGGATAACACCGGGGAGCTGTTTTTT. Its protein is CSVESDRDNTGELFF.